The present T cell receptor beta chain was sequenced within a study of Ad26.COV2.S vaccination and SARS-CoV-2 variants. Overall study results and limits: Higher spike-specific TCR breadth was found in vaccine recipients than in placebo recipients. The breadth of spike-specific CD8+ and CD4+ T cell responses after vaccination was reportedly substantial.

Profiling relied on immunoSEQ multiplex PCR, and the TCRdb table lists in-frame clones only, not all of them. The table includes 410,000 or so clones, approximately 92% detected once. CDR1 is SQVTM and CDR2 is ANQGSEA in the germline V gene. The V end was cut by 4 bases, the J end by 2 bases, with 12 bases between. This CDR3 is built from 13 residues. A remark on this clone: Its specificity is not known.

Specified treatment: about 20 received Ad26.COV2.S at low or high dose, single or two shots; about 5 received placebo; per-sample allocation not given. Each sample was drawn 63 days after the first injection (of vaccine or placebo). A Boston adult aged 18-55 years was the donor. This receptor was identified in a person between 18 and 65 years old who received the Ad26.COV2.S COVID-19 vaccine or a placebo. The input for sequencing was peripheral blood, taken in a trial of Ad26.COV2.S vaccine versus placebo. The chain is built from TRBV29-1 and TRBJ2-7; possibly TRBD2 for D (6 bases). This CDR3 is CSVAARTTYEQYF. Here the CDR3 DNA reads TGCAGCGTTGCCGCCAGGACTACCTACGAGCAGTACTTC.